This passage covers 17 T cell receptor beta chains from one sample sequenced in a study of beta chain features in type 1 diabetes. Reverse transcribing all isolated RNA meant expressed TCRB transcripts were sequenced. Assay used: immunoSEQ multiplex PCR; TCRdb lists only in-frame clones, some missing. The repertoire consists of a few hundred thousand clones, with roughly 30% occurring once and the leading ten covering approximately 4%. Input material: central memory CD4+ T cells from blood. Receptors were obtained from a young man in good health.

Worth noting for this clone: Other DNA sequences in the same sample also yield this CDR3. V and J are TRBV30 and TRBJ1-2, with 7 bases that match TRBD1. The CDR3 runs 12 residues. Germline CDR1 is GTSNPN and CDR2 is SVGIG (reference sequence). V lost 3 bases, J lost 4 bases, and 2 bases stayed unmatched. The CDR3 DNA reads TGTGCCTGGAGCACAGGGGCCTATGGCTACACCTTC. This gives the protein CAWSTGAYGYTF.

This clone was detected many times. CDR3 in DNA: TGTGCCATCACAGCGGGAGGGCCTGAAGATACGCAGTATTTT. Translated: CAITAGGPEDTQYF. The chain couples TRBV10-3 to TRBJ2-3; 10 bases are shared with TRBD2. The CDR3 spans 14 residues. V lost 7 bases to trimming and J lost 5 bases; unmatched junction nucleotides: 6. Germline CDR1 is ENHRY and CDR2 is SYGVKD.

The chain joins TRBV4-3 to TRBJ2-5; 8 nucleotides align to TRBD2. With V trimmed by 0 bases and J by 4 bases, 13 bases remained unmatched. The CDR3 spans 18 residues. The germline V gene has CDR1 LGHNA and CDR2 YSLEER. The CDR3 region is CASSQDRPGTSGRETQYF. CDR3 coding DNA: TGCGCCAGCAGCCAAGATCGGCCGGGGACTAGTGGGAGAGAGACCCAGTACTTC.

This clone was counted only a few times. The V gene is TRBV10-3, the J gene TRBJ2-7; 8 nucleotides align to TRBD1. The CDR3 consists of 16 residues. Germline assignment: CDR1 ENHRY and CDR2 SYGVKD. Trimming took 5 bases from V and 2 from J; bases not matched to a gene: 11. CDR3: CAISTPPGTGAYEQYF. CDR3 DNA sequence: TGTGCCATCAGTACTCCCCCCGGGACAGGAGCCTACGAGCAGTACTTC.

This rearrangement joins TRBV5-1 to TRBJ1-2; the match to TRBD1 covers 7 bases. Trimming removed 5 bases from V and 1 base from J; junction bases left unmatched: 11. Looked up from germline, CDR1 is SGHRS and CDR2 is YFSETQ. This CDR3 is 16 amino acids long. CDR3 region: CASSAGTASLNYGYTF. In DNA, the CDR3 is TGCGCCAGCAGTGCGGGGACAGCCTCTCTTAACTATGGCTACACCTTC.

This clone showed up many times. The CDR3 DNA follows: TGTGCCAGCAGAGACGGAACCCTCTACAATGAGCAGTTCTTC. It encodes CASRDGTLYNEQFF. The chain couples TRBV21-1 to TRBJ2-1. TRBV21-1 is an annotated pseudogene. The length of the CDR3 is 14 residues.

The chain has TRBV27 and TRBJ2-1; D perhaps matches TRBD1 (7 bases). The CDR3 is 15 amino acids. CDR1 MNHEY and CDR2 SMNVEV come from the germline V gene (reference sequence). Trimming pared 3 bases from V and 4 bases from J, leaving 13 bases between. CDR3 protein: CASSLEGARYNEQFF. DNA of the CDR3: TGTGCCAGCAGTTTGGAGGGGGCAAGATACAATGAGCAGTTCTTC.

This clone appeared a few times. The rearrangement joins TRBV7-8 to TRBJ2-1; D is perhaps TRBD1 (8 bases). Deletions cut 1 base from V and 6 bases from J, with 22 bases between. CDR3 length equals 18 residues. CDR1 SGHVS and CDR2 FQNEAQ come from the germline V gene. The CDR3 sequence is CASSLVIVSDREGNEQFF. CDR3 DNA: TGTGCCAGCAGCTTAGTGATCGTGTCGGACAGGGAGGGCAATGAGCAGTTCTTC.

This clone turned up a few times. This chain connects TRBV18 to TRBJ2-5, with D perhaps given as TRBD1 or TRBD2 (5 bases each). Germline V gene sequence: CDR1 KGHSH, CDR2 LQKENI. This CDR3 spans 16 amino acids. V was cut by 3 bases and J by 5 bases, with 19 bases left in between. CDR3 nucleotide sequence: TGTGCCAGCTCACCCTCGGGACCCGGAGTAGGGGAGACCCAGTACTTC. Residues: CASSPSGPGVGETQYF.

This clone was counted at least ten times. The gene calls are TRBV27 and TRBJ2-6, with D perhaps matching TRBD1 (6 bases). The CDR3 runs 14 residues. CDR1 is MNHEY, CDR2 SMNVEV, per germline (reference sequence). V was clipped by 9 bases and J by 0 bases, with 9 bases between them. In DNA form, the CDR3 reads TGTGCCAGTACAGGGCACTCTGGGGCCAACGTCCTGACTTTC. Its translation is CASTGHSGANVLTF.

This clone was picked up a small number of times. The genes are TRBV7-2 and TRBJ2-7; tentatively, D is TRBD1 or TRBD2 (5 bases each). Germline loops: CDR1 SGHTA, CDR2 FQGNSA. V was shortened by 0 bases and J by 3 bases, with 9 bases between the two germline ends. This CDR3 is built from 14 residues. CDR3 coding DNA: TGTGCCAGCAGCTTAGCCAGGGAGTTCTACGAGCAGTACTTC. Residues: CASSLAREFYEQYF.

The genes are TRBV10-3 and TRBJ2-5; 10 bases match TRBD2. The CDR3 sequence is 17 residues long. Germline V gives CDR1 ENHRY, CDR2 SYGVKD. J lost 1 base, V lost 2 bases, and 7 bases had no gene match. CDR3 amino acids: CAISEGLVAGGQETQYF. The CDR3 coding sequence is TGTGCCATCAGTGAGGGACTGGTAGCGGGGGGCCAAGAGACCCAGTACTTC.

Points on this clone: The same CDR3 also results from other DNA sequences found in this sample. The chain combines TRBV29-1 with TRBJ2-5, with TRBD2 identical over 9 bases. With 5 bases clipped from V and 5 bases from J, the junction kept 9 bases outside the gene matches. Germline lookup yields CDR1 SQVTM and CDR2 ANQGSEA. The CDR3 extends over 14 amino acids. The CDR3 reads CSVLAGSLGETQYF. CDR3 bases: TGCAGCGTTCTAGCGGGGAGCCTCGGGGAGACCCAGTACTTC.

This clone was detected once. This chain links TRBV7-9 with TRBJ2-1; D possibly corresponds to TRBD1 (6 bases). V was cut by 5 bases and J by 13 bases, with 15 bases left in between. Per germline, CDR1 SEHNR and CDR2 FQNEAQ (reference sequence). CDR3 length: 12 amino acids. In DNA form, the CDR3 reads TGTGCCAGCAGCCCTCAGGGGTCACCTCAGTTCTTC. Protein product: CASSPQGSPQFF. Full variable domain (remainder filled in from reference TRBV7-9 and TRBJ2-1): DTGVSQNPRHKITKRGQNVTFRCDPISEHNRLYWYRQTLGQGPEFLTYFQNEAQLEKSRLLSDRFSAERPKGSFSTLEIQRTEQGDSAMYLCASSPQGSPQFFGPGTRLTVL.

The chain is built from TRBV5-1 and TRBJ2-1; D may match TRBD1 or TRBD2 (5 bases each). The length of the CDR3 is 15 residues. The ends were cut back, 0 bases at V and 3 bases at J, with 10 bases in the middle. Per germline, CDR1 SGHRS and CDR2 YFSETQ. The CDR3 DNA is TGCGCCAGCAGCTTGGGGGCAGGGAGCTACAATGAGCAGTTCTTC. This codes for CASSLGAGSYNEQFF.

In its sample, this clone was seen a few times. The gene calls are TRBV18 and TRBJ2-3; possible D gene TRBD1, 6 bases. Germline V lookup: CDR1 KGHSH, CDR2 LQKENI. The V end was cut by 9 bases, the J end by 0 bases, with 10 bases between. This CDR3 is built from 13 residues. The CDR3 coding sequence is TGTGCCAGTGGACAGTCTAGCACAGATACGCAGTATTTT. Encoded protein: CASGQSSTDTQYF.

In this sample, this clone turned up a few times. V gene TRBV28 combines with J gene TRBJ2-7; D might be TRBD2 (6 bases). Trimming removed 3 bases from V and 2 bases from J, with 8 bases in between. There are 13 residues in the CDR3. The V gene's germline CDR1 is MDHEN and CDR2 SYDVKM. DNA for the CDR3: TGTGCCAGCAGTTTGTCGGGGGCCTACGAGCAGTACTTC. It is translated as CASSLSGAYEQYF.